These 13 T cell receptor beta chains came from one sample sequenced in a study of blood T cell repertoires in COVID-19. Produced via immunoSEQ multiplex PCR; TCRdb's table is partial and in-frame only. The top ten clones hold more than 4.5% of a sample with roughly 250,000 clones, about 80% of them seen once. The material sequenced was peripheral blood. The receptors were gathered from a woman aged 80 or over with active or convalescent COVID-19.

The chain uses TRBV6-5 and TRBJ2-6; no reliable D call. CDR1 MNHEY and CDR2 SVGAGI come from the germline V gene. V was clipped by 5 bases and J by 1 base, with 6 bases between them. The CDR3 is 14 amino acids. The chain's CDR3 is CASSQASGANVLTF. As DNA, the CDR3 is TGTGCCAGCAGTCAGGCATCTGGGGCCAACGTCCTGACTTTC.

This clone was picked up a small number of times. This chain uses TRBV2 with TRBJ1-1; D unclear. Trimming left V 6 bases short and J 2 bases short, with 19 bases between. Per germline, CDR1 SNHLY and CDR2 FYNNEI. The CDR3 spans 16 residues. The CDR3 spells CASRKNLFSRNTEAFF. The CDR3 DNA is TGTGCCAGCAGGAAGAACCTCTTCTCTAGAAACACTGAAGCTTTCTTT.

The DNA of the CDR3 is TGTGCCAGCAGTTACGACAGGGGGTCCGGGGAGCTGTTTTTT. Protein sequence: CASSYDRGSGELFF. The chain employs TRBV6-2 or TRBV6-3 and TRBJ2-2; 9 positions match TRBD1. The CDR3 runs to 14 residues. Unmatched junction bases numbered 1, after V lost 2 bases and J lost 6 bases. Germline CDR1 MNHEY, CDR2 SVGEGT.

This chain links TRBV3-1 (or the pseudogene TRBV3-2) with TRBJ2-6; tentatively, D is TRBD2 (5 bases). CDR1 is LGHDT and CDR2 is YNNKEL in the germline V gene (reference sequence). CDR3 length: 17 residues. Deletions cut 4 bases from V and 4 bases from J, with 17 bases between. The CDR3 DNA reads TGTGCCAGCAGCCTCTCCTCTGGACTCCCAGGGGCCAACGTCCTGACTTTC. Encoded protein: CASSLSSGLPGANVLTF.

On this clone: An end of the junction differs from the germline gene, which may be a read error. The chain joins TRBV2 to TRBJ1-5, with TRBD1 as a possible D gene (5 bases). CDR1 and CDR2 from the germline V gene are SNHLY and FYNNEI. This CDR3 is 14 amino acids long. The DNA for the CDR3 is TGTGCTAGCAGCCTCTCGGGGGGCAATCAGCCCCAGCATTTT. Translated, it gives CASSLSGGNQPQHF.

The chain carries TRBV19 and TRBJ1-2; no clear D gene. Germline values: CDR1 LNHDA, CDR2 SQIVND (reference sequence). Trimming took off 7 bases at V and 5 bases at J, with 14 bases between the two ends. CDR3 size: 13 residues. The CDR3 sequence is CASIGVQQYGYTF. As DNA, the CDR3 is TGTGCCAGTATCGGTGTACAGCAATATGGCTACACCTTC.

V gene TRBV9 combines with J gene TRBJ2-5, with TRBD2 matching over 13 bases. Germline CDR1 SGDLS, CDR2 YYNGEE. This CDR3 contains 17 residues. Trimming removed 2 bases from V and 2 bases from J; junction bases left unmatched: 6. In nucleotides, the CDR3 is TGTGCCAGCAGCGTGTCCGGGACTAGCGGGATGCAAGAGACCCAGTACTTC. Translation: CASSVSGTSGMQETQYF. The full variable domain, in which reference TRBV9 and TRBJ2-5 provide the parts outside the CDR3, is DSGVTQTPKHLITATGQRVTLRCSPRSGDLSVYWYQQSLDQGLQFLIQYYNGEERAKGNILERFSAQQFPDLHSELNLSSLELGDSALYFCASSVSGTSGMQETQYFGPGTRLLVL.

The J gene is TRBJ2-7, the V gene TRBV6-1; possibly TRBD2 for D (7 bases). Germline assignment: CDR1 MNHNS and CDR2 SASEGT. The CDR3 runs to 15 residues. Trimming took 0 bases from V and 6 from J, leaving 15 bases between them. This CDR3 reads CASSEAGGGLSEQYF. CDR3 coding DNA: TGTGCCAGCAGTGAAGCGGGCGGGGGCCTAAGCGAGCAGTACTTC.

The V call is TRBV18, the J call TRBJ2-7, with D possibly matching TRBD2 (6 bases). CDR1 KGHSH and CDR2 LQKENI come from the germline V gene. The CDR3 totals 12 residues. Trimming left V 3 bases short and J 5 bases short, with 8 bases between. The CDR3 nucleotides read TGTGCCAGCTCACCTTTAGCGGACGAGCAGTACTTC. Protein sequence: CASSPLADEQYF.

J is TRBJ2-3 and V is TRBV6-2 or TRBV6-3; a possible D gene is TRBD2 (6 bases). The germline V gene encodes CDR1 MNHEY and CDR2 SVGEGT. The CDR3 runs to 15 residues. Trimming took 2 bases from V and 3 from J, leaving 12 bases between them. CDR3 in amino acids: CASSYRDWRTDTQYF. CDR3 DNA: TGTGCCAGCAGTTACCGGGACTGGAGGACAGATACGCAGTATTTT.

The chain couples TRBV24-1 to TRBJ2-5; 7 nucleotides line up with TRBD1. CDR1 is KGHDR, CDR2 SFDVKD, per germline. The CDR3 sequence is 16 residues long. V shed 3 bases, J shed 5 bases, and the junction held 11 bases outside the gene matches. In DNA form, the CDR3 reads TGTGCCACCAGTGATCCCACAGGGGCATCGTATGAGACCCAGTACTTC. Translated, it gives CATSDPTGASYETQYF.

The genes are TRBV5-1 and TRBJ2-5; unclear D gene. Germline CDR1 SGHRS, CDR2 YFSETQ. This CDR3 is built from 13 residues. Trimming took off 3 bases at V and 2 bases at J, with 8 bases between the two ends. CDR3 loop: CASSSGVQETQYF. The DNA for the CDR3 is TGCGCCAGCAGCTCGGGTGTTCAAGAGACCCAGTACTTC.

The rearrangement links TRBV15 to TRBJ2-7; possibly TRBD2 for D (7 bases). Germline V CDR1 and CDR2: LNHNV, YYDKDF (reference sequence). The CDR3 length is 11 residues. V lost 9 bases and J 7 bases, leaving 13 bases between the germline ends. The CDR3 DNA is TGTGCCACACGGGGGGCTCGGGAGCAGTACTTC. Protein: CATRGAREQYF.